A selection of T cell receptor beta chains follows, all from one sample in a study of T cells after somatic rescue of genetic block. TCRdb keeps only in-frame clones here, not all; method: immunoSEQ multiplex PCR. The sample has nearly 10,000 clones, 70% to 75% seen once. Sequences were obtained from peripheral blood mononuclear cells (PBMCs). Receptor source: a boy younger than 18. The CDR3 runs from the conserved cysteine through the conserved F or W. A D gene is named only where the DNA matches it firmly. Clone size is not always given. Where it is, it says once, few, many or a class for expanded clones.

clone size	V gene	J gene	D gene	CDR3 protein	CDR3 DNA
.	TRBV27	TRBJ1-4	.	CASSLPGPNEKLFF	TGTGCCAGCAGTTTGCCTGGTCCTAATGAAAAACTGTTTTTT
.	TRBV5-6	TRBJ1-3	TRBD1	CASSLVAGGSGNTIYF	TGTGCCAGCAGCTTGGTAGCAGGGGGCTCTGGAAACACCATATATTTT
.	TRBV29-1	TRBJ1-2	TRBD1	CSVGDRGHGYTF	TGCAGCGTTGGGGACAGGGGACATGGCTACACCTTC
.	TRBV10-3	TRBJ2-1	TRBD2	CAISEMAGGYNEQFF	TGTGCCATCAGTGAGATGGCGGGGGGTTACAATGAGCAGTTCTTC
.	TRBV10-3	TRBJ2-7	TRBD1	CAIRGPGQGYEQYF	TGTGCCATCAGAGGGCCGGGACAGGGGTACGAGCAGTACTTC
.	TRBV18	TRBJ1-1	TRBD1	CASSPGVWGQANTEAFF	TGTGCCAGCTCACCCGGGGTCTGGGGACAGGCGAACACTGAAGCTTTCTTT
few	TRBV7-3	TRBJ2-2	TRBD2	CASSTKTSPTSGQNTGELFF	TGTGCCAGCAGCACTAAAACCTCCCCTACTAGCGGGCAGAACACCGGGGAGCTGTTTTTT
.	TRBV5-6	TRBJ1-6	TRBD1	CASNLRANRGRRRNSPLHF	TGTGCCAGCAACCTACGAGCCAACAGGGGGCGCCGAAGGAATTCACCCCTCCACTTT
.	TRBV28	TRBJ2-2	.	CASSLRRPNTGELFF	TGTGCCAGCAGTTTAAGGCGCCCGAACACCGGGGAGCTGTTTTTT
.	TRBV9	TRBJ2-7	TRBD1	CASSVGTAAYEQYF	TGTGCCAGCAGCGTGGGGACAGCTGCCTACGAGCAGTACTTC
.	TRBV27	TRBJ2-7	.	CASRMTGRYEQYF	TGTGCCAGCAGGATGACAGGGAGGTACGAGCAGTACTTC
once	TRBV30	TRBJ2-7	.	CAWSVGNGYEQYF	TGTGCCTGGAGTGTAGGGAATGGGTACGAGCAGTACTTC
.	TRBV19	TRBJ1-4	.	CASSIDPQGRGEKLFF	TGTGCCAGTAGTATAGACCCGCAGGGCCGGGGTGAAAAACTGTTTTTT
.	TRBV5-4	TRBJ2-5	TRBD2	CASSSQRGQETQYF	TGTGCCAGCAGCTCGCAGCGGGGGCAAGAGACCCAGTACTTC
.	TRBV10-3	TRBJ1-1	TRBD1	CAIRPRTGDTEAFF	TGTGCCATCAGGCCCAGGACAGGGGACACTGAAGCTTTCTTT
.	TRBV7-9	TRBJ2-1	.	CASSLGRDPNEQFF	TGTGCCAGCAGCTTAGGCCGGGACCCCAATGAGCAGTTCTTC
.	TRBV11-2	TRBJ1-2	.	CASSWGKPLLLYGYTF	TGTGCCAGCAGCTGGGGCAAGCCCCTGCTACTATATGGCTACACCTTC
.	TRBV19	TRBJ2-2	.	CASNVWDTNTGELFF	TGTGCCAGTAATGTCTGGGACACTAACACCGGGGAGCTGTTTTTT
.	TRBV5-1	TRBJ2-2	.	CASSFSGAVTGELFF	TGCGCCAGCAGCTTTTCGGGGGCAGTCACCGGGGAGCTGTTTTTT
.	TRBV4-1	TRBJ1-5	.	CASSQGDTFGPQHF	TGCGCCAGCAGCCAGGGGGACACCTTTGGGCCCCAGCATTTT
large	TRBV30	TRBJ1-2	.	CAWKKSYGYTF	TGTGCCTGGAAGAAAAGCTATGGCTACACCTTC
.	TRBV4-2	TRBJ2-3	TRBD2	CASSQDRTSGVTDTQYF	TGTGCCAGCAGCCAAGATCGGACTAGCGGGGTTACAGATACGCAGTATTTT
.	TRBV6-5	TRBJ1-2	TRBD1	CASSYGQGSYGYTF	TGTGCCAGCAGTTATGGACAGGGGAGCTATGGCTACACCTTC
.	TRBV6-1	TRBJ1-3	.	CASSGHLSGNTIYF	TGTGCCAGCAGTGGACATCTCTCTGGAAACACCATATATTTT
.	TRBV6-5	TRBJ1-5	.	CASSYSPRGNQPQHF	TGTGCCAGCAGTTACTCGCCAAGGGGTAATCAGCCCCAGCATTTT
once	TRBV7-9	TRBJ2-7	.	CASSFFSADSYEQYF	TGTGCCAGCAGCTTTTTTTCGGCAGACTCCTACGAGCAGTACTTC
.	TRBV11-1	TRBJ2-3	.	CASSPTSISTNTQYF	TGTGCCAGCAGCCCGACGTCGATATCCACAAATACGCAGTATTTT
.	TRBV6-5	TRBJ2-3	TRBD1	CASSRQGRTDTQYF	TGTGCCAGCAGTCGACAGGGTCGAACAGATACGCAGTATTTT
.	TRBV11-1	TRBJ2-4	.	CASILAGAKNIQYF	TGTGCCAGCATCCTTGCGGGGGCCAAAAACATTCAGTACTTC
.	TRBV28	TRBJ1-3	.	CLTKDGRTSGNTIYF	TGTCTCACCAAGGACGGACGTACCTCTGGAAACACCATATATTTT
.	TRBV7-9	TRBJ1-5	TRBD1	CASSFGQGGQPQHF	TGTGCCAGCAGCTTCGGACAGGGAGGGCAGCCCCAGCATTTT
.	TRBV6-1	TRBJ2-4	.	CASSEAFISELYIQYF	TGTGCCAGCAGTGAAGCGTTTATCTCCGAACTCTACATTCAGTACTTC
.	TRBV27	TRBJ1-5	.	CASSLAVNQPQHF	TGTGCCAGCAGTTTAGCTGTCAATCAGCCCCAGCATTTT
.	TRBV7-3	TRBJ1-6	.	CASSLQGASPLHF	TGTGCCAGCAGCTTACAAGGGGCCTCACCCCTCCACTTT
.	TRBV28	TRBJ2-5	.	CASSPAGTQYF	TGTGCCAGCAGTCCCGCAGGGACCCAGTACTTC
.	TRBV6-5	TRBJ1-3	.	CATKKAGVALTIYF	TGTGCCACCAAAAAAGCAGGAGTGGCTTTGACCATATATTTT
.	TRBV28	TRBJ2-7	TRBD2	CASSPPAGVSYEQYF	TGTGCCAGCAGTCCTCCAGCGGGAGTGTCCTACGAGCAGTACTTC
.	TRBV21-1	TRBJ2-1	.	CASSRRGGSYNEQFF	TGTGCCAGCAGCCGCCGAGGGGGCTCCTACAATGAGCAGTTCTTC
.	TRBV5-1	TRBJ2-7	.	CASSLGQGGYEQYF	TGCGCCAGCAGCTTGGGGCAGGGGGGCTACGAGCAGTACTTC
few	TRBV30	TRBJ2-1	.	CAWSGYRDRAGGDPGTRGYNEQFF	TGTGCCTGGAGTGGTTACCGGGACAGGGCGGGAGGGGACCCTGGGACTAGGGGGTACAATGAGCAGTTCTTC
.	TRBV30	TRBJ1-5	.	CAWSRQGDQPQHF	TGTGCCTGGAGTCGCCAGGGAGATCAGCCCCAGCATTTT
.	TRBV4-1	TRBJ2-7	.	CASSQAARYEQYF	TGCGCCAGCAGCCAAGCCGCTCGGTACGAGCAGTACTTC
few	TRBV5-1	TRBJ2-1	.	CASSLSGSSAYNEQFF	TGCGCCAGCAGCTTGTCAGGCTCCTCCGCCTACAATGAGCAGTTCTTC
.	TRBV25-1	TRBJ2-5	TRBD1	CATRTGGETQYF	TGTGCCACCCGGACAGGGGGAGAGACCCAGTACTTC
few	TRBV6-1	TRBJ1-2	.	CASSEMGYGYTF	TGTGCCAGCAGTGAAATGGGCTATGGCTACACCTTC
.	TRBV5-1	TRBJ2-1	.	CASSLASRPYNEQFF	TGCGCCAGCAGCTTGGCTAGCCGACCCTACAATGAGCAGTTCTTC
.	TRBV27	TRBJ2-7	TRBD1	CASSINPGDRGSYEQYF	TGTGCCAGCAGTATAAACCCCGGGGACAGGGGATCCTACGAGCAGTACTTC
.	TRBV9	TRBJ2-3	.	CASSVGDTLRTDTQYF	TGTGCCAGCAGCGTAGGAGACACCCTCCGCACAGATACGCAGTATTTT
.	TRBV28	TRBJ2-6	.	CASSTHLLVESSSGANVLTF	TGTGCCAGCAGTACACACCTTCTAGTTGAGTCCTCCTCTGGGGCCAACGTCCTGACTTTC
.	TRBV19	TRBJ1-1	TRBD1	CASRTGTLNTEAFF	TGTGCCAGTAGGACAGGGACATTGAACACTGAAGCTTTCTTT